Below, one TCR beta chain is given with its context. The antigen remains unidentified. Other DNA sequences of this sample code for an identical CDR3. These data come from a study of T cells after posttransplantation cyclophosphamide. Assay used: immunoSEQ multiplex PCR; TCRdb lists only in-frame clones, some missing. Among some 6,200 clones listed, approximately 94% were seen once. The study, taken as a whole, reports: TRB overlap between skin or GI tissue T cells and blood was limited. After PTCy, TRB diversity resembled that of CNI/methotrexate controls. Later post-transplant blood repertoires were often dominated by donor CD8+ memory clones.

Cyclophosphamide on days +3 and +4 followed busulfan-fludarabine conditioning and a marrow graft. The V and J ends lost 0 bases and 0 bases respectively, with 9 bases between them. The CDR3 length is 17 residues. CDR1 LNHNV and CDR2 YYDKDF come from the germline V gene (reference sequence). The genes are TRBV15 and TRBJ1-6; D perhaps matches TRBD1 (5 bases). This material consisted of CD8+ T cells sorted from blood, taken after allogeneic stem cell transplant with posttransplant cyclophosphamide. The TCR was taken from a male patient aged 60 to 75 who received an allogeneic stem cell transplant from a related donor and was CMV-positive. Part of the T cell pool may stem from the graft donor. The CDR3: CATSREEGNSYNSPLHF. CDR3 coding DNA: TGTGCCACCAGCAGAGAGGAGGGGAACTCCTATAATTCACCCCTCCACTTT.